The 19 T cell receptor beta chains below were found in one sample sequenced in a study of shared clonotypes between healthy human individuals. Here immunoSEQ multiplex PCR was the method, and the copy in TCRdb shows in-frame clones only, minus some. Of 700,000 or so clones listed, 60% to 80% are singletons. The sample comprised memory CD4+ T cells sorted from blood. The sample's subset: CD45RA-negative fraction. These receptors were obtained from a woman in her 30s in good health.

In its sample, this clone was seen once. The CDR3 region has the DNA TGTGCCAGCAGCCCCAGCGGGGTAGGCTACACCTTC. Amino acids: CASSPSGVGYTF. This sequence joins TRBV7-2 and TRBJ1-2; no definite D call. Looked up from germline, CDR1 is SGHTA and CDR2 is FQGNSA. There are 12 residues in the CDR3. V lost 5 bases to trimming and J lost 8 bases, with 12 bases between them.

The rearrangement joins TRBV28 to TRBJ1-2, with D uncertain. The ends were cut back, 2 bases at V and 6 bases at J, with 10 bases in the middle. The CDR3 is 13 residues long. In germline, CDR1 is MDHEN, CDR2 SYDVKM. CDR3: CASSLQGVDGYTF. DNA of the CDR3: TGTGCCAGCAGTTTACAAGGTGTGGATGGCTACACCTTC.

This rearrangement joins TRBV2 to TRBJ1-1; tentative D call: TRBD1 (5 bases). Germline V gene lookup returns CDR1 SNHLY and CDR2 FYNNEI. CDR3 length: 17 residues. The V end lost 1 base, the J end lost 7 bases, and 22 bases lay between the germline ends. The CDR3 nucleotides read TGTGCCAGCAGTGAAGTGGGCCAGGGATCCCCCCAGGGTGAAGCTTTCTTT. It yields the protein CASSEVGQGSPQGEAFF.

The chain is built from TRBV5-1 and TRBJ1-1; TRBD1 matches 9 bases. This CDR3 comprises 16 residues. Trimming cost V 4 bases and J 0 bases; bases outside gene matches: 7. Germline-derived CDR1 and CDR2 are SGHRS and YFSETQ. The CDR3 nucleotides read TGCGCCAGCAGCGGGAGGACAGGGGTCGTGAACACTGAAGCTTTCTTT. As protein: CASSGRTGVVNTEAFF.

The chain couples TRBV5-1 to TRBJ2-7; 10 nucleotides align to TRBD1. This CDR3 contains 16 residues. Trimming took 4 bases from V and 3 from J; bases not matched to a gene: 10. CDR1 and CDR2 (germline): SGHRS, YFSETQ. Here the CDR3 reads CASSGTTGTGVYEQYF. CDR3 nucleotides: TGCGCCAGCAGCGGAACAACCGGGACAGGGGTCTACGAGCAGTACTTC. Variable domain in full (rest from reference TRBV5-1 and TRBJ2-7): KAGVTQTPRYLIKTRGQQVTLSCSPISGHRSVSWYQQTPGQGLQFLFEYFSETQRNKGNFPGRFSGRQFSNSRSEMNVSTLELGDSALYLCASSGTTGTGVYEQYFGPGTRLTVT.

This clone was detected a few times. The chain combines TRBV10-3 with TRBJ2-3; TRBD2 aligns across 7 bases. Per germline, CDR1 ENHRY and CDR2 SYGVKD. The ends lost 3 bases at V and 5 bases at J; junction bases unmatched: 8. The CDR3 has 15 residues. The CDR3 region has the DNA TGTGCCATCAGTGACTGGCGGGGGTCTGGAGATACGCAGTATTTT. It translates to CAISDWRGSGDTQYF.

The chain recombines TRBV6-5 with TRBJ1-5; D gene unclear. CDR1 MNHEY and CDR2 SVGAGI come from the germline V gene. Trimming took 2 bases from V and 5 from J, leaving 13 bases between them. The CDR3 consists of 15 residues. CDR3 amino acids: CASSYRLWGDQPQHF. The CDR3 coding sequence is TGTGCCAGCAGTTACCGTCTTTGGGGAGATCAGCCCCAGCATTTT.

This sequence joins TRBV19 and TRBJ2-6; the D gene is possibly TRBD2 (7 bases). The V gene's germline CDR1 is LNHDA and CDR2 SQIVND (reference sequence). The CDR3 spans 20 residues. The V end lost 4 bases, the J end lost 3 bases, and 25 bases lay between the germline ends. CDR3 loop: CASSTPGGRGSNFGANVLTF. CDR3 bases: TGTGCCAGTAGTACCCCGGGGGGCAGGGGCTCCAACTTTGGGGCCAACGTCCTGACTTTC.

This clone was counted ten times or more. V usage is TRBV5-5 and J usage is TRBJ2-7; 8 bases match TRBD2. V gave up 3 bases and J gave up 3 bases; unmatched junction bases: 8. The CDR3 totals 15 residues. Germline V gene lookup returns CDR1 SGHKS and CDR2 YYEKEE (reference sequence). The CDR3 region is CASSYAGTRGYEQYF. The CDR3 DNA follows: TGTGCCAGCAGCTATGCGGGGACTAGAGGCTACGAGCAGTACTTC.

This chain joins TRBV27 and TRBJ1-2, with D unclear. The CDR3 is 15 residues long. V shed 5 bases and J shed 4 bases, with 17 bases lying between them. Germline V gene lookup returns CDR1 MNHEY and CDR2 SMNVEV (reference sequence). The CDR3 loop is CASSPLPGNSYGYTF. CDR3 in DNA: TGTGCCAGCAGTCCGCTACCGGGAAACTCCTATGGCTACACCTTC.

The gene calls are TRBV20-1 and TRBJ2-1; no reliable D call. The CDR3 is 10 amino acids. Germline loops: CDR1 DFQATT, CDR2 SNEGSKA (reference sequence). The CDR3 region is CRAVNNEQFF. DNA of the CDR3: TGCAGGGCCGTTAACAATGAGCAGTTCTTC.

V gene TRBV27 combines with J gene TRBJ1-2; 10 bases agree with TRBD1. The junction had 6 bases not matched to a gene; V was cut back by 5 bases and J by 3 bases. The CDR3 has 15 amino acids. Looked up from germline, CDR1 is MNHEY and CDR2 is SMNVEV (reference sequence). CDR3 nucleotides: TGTGCCAGCAGTCGCGCCGGGACAGGGGACTATGGCTACACCTTC. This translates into CASSRAGTGDYGYTF.

For the CDR3, the DNA is TGTGCCAGCTCACTTTCCCTTGAGCAGCCCCAGCATTTT. Translation gives CASSLSLEQPQHF. This sequence joins TRBV18 and TRBJ1-5, with D hard to call. CDR3 size: 13 residues. Germline V gene data show CDR1 as KGHSH and CDR2 as LQKENI. V was trimmed by 4 bases and J by 7 bases, leaving 11 bases between them.

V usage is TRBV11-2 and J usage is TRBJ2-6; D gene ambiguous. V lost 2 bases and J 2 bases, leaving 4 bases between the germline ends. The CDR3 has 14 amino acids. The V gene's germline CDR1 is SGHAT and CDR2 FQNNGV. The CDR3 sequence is CASSLRAGANVLTF. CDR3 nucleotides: TGTGCCAGCAGCTTACGGGCTGGGGCCAACGTCCTGACTTTC. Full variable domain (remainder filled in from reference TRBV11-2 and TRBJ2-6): EAGVAQSPRYKIIEKRQSVAFWCNPISGHATLYWYQQILGQGPKLLIQFQNNGVVDDSQLPKDRFSAERLKGVDSTLKIQPAKLEDSAVYLCASSLRAGANVLTFGAGSRLTVL.

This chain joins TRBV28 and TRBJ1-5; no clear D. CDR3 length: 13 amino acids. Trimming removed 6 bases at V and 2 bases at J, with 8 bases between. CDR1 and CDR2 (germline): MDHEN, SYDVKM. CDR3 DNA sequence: TGTGCCAGCAGAACCTTTGGCAATCAGCCCCAGCATTTT. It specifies CASRTFGNQPQHF.

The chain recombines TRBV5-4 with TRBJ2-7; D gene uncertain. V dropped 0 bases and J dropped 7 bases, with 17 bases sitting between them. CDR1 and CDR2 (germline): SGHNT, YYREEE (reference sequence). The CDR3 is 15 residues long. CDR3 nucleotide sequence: TGTGCCAGCAGCTTGGTCGGGCAAAGTACTGGAGAGCAGTACTTC. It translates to CASSLVGQSTGEQYF. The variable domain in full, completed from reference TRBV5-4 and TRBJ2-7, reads ETGVTQSPTHLIKTRGQQVTLRCSSQSGHNTVSWYQQALGQGPQFIFQYYREEENGRGNFPPRFSGLQFPNYSSELNVNALELDDSALYLCASSLVGQSTGEQYFGPGTRLTVT.

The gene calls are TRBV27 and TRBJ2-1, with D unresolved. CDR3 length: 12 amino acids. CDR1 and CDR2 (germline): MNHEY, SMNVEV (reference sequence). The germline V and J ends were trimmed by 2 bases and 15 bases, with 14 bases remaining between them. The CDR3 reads CASSLGLGNWFF. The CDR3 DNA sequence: TGTGCCAGCAGTTTAGGATTGGGGAATTGGTTCTTC.

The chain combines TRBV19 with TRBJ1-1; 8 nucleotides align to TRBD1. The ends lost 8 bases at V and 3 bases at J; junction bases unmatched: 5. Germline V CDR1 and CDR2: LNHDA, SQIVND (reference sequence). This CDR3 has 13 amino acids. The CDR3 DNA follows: TGTGCCAGTGGACAGGGACAGTACACTGAAGCTTTCTTT. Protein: CASGQGQYTEAFF. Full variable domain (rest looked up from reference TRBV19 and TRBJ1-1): DGGITQSPKYLFRKEGQNVTLSCEQNLNHDAMYWYRQDPGQGLRLIYYSQIVNDFQKGDIAEGYSVSREKKESFPLTVTSAQKNPTAFYLCASGQGQYTEAFFGQGTRLTVV.

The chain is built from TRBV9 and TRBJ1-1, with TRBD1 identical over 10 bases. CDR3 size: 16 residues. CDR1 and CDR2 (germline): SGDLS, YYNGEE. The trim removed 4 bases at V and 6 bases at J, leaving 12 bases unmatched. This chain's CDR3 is CASSPQSGTGAAEAFF. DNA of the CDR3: TGTGCCAGCAGCCCCCAGTCGGGGACAGGGGCGGCTGAAGCTTTCTTT.